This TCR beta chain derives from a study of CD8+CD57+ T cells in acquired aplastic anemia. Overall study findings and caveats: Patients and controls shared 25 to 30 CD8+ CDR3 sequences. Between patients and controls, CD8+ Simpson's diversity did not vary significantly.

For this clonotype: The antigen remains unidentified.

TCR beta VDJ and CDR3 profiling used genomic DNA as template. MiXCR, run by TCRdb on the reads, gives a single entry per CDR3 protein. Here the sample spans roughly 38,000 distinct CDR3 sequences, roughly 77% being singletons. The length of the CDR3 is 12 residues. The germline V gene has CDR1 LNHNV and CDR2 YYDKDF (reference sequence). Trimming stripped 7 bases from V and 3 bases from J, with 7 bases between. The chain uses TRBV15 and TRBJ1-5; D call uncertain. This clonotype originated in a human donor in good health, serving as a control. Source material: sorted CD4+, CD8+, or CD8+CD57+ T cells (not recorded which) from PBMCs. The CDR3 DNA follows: TGTGCCACCAACACTCCCAATCAGCCCCAGCATTTT. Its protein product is CATNTPNQPQHF.